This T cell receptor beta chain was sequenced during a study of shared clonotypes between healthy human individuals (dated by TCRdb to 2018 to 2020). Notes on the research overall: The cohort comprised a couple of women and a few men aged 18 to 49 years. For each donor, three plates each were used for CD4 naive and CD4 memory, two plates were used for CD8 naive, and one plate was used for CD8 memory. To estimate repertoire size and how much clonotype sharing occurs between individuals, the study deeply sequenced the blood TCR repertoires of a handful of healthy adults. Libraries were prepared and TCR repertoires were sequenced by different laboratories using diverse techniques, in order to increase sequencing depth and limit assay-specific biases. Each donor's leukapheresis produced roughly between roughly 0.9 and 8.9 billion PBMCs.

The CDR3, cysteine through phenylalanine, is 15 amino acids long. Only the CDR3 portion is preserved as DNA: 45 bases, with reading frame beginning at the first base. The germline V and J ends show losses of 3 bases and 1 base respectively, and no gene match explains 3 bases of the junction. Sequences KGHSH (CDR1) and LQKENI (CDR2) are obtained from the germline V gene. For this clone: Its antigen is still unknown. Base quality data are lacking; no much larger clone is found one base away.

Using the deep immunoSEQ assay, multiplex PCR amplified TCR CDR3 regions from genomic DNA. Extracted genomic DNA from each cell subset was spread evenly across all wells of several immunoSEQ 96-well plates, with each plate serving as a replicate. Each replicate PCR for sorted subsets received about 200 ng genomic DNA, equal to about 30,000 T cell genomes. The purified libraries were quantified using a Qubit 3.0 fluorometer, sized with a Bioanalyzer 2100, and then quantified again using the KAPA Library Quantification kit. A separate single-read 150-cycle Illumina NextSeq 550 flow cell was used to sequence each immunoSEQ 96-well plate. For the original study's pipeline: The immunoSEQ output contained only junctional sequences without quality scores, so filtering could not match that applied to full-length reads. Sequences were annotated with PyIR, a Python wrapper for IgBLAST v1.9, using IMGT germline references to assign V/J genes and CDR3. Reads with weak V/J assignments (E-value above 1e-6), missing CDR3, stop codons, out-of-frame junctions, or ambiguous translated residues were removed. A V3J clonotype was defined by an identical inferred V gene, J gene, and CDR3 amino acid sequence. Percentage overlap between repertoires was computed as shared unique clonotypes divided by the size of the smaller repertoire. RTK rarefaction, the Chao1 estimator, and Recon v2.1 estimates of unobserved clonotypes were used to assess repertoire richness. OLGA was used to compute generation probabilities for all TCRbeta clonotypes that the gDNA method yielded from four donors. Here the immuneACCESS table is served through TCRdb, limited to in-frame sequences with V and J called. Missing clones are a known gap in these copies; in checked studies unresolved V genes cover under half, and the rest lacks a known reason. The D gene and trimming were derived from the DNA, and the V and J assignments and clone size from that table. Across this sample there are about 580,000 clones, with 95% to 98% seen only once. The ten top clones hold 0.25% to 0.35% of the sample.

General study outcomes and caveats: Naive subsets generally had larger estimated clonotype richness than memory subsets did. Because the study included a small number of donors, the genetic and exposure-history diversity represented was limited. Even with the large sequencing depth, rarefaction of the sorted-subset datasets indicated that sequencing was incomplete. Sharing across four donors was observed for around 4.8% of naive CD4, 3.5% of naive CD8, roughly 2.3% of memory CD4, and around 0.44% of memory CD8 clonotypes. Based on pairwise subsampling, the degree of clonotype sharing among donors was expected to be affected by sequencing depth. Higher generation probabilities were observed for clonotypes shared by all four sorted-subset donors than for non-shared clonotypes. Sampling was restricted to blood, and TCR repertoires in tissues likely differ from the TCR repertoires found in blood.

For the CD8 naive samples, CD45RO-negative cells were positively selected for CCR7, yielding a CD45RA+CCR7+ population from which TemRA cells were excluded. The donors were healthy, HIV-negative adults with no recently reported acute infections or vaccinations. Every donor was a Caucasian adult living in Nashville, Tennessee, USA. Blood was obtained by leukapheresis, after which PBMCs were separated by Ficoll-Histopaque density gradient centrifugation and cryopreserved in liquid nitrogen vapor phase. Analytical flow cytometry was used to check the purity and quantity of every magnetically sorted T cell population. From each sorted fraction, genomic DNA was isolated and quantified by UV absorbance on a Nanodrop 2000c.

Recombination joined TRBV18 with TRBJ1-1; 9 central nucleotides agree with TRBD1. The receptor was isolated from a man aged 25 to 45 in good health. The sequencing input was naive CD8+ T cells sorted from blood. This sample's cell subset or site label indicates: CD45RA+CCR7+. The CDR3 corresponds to CASSPRQGENTEAFF. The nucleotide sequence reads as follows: TGTGCCAGCTCACCCCGACAGGGGGAGAACACTGAAGCTTTCTTT.